This T cell receptor (beta chain) emerged from a study of resident and recirculating memory T cells in vitiligo. Study-wide background: The samples were homogenized without cell sorting before genomic DNA extraction.

Stability required unchanged lesions during the previous 6 months. Study findings and constraints: No single dominant TCR clone appeared; lesion clonality varied.

Assay: immunoSEQ multiplex PCR; the TCRdb copy retains only in-frame clones and omits some. The repertoire consists of fewer than 85,000 clones, with about 92% occurring once and the leading ten covering approximately 5.4%. Note on this clone: What it binds is unknown.

V lost 5 bases to trimming and J lost 7 bases, with 33 bases between them. Germline CDR1 reads SGHTA; CDR2 reads FQGNSA. The CDR3 contains 19 residues. This clonotype originated in a male donor with vitiligo. The chain joins TRBV7-2 to TRBJ2-7; D may be TRBD2 (5 bases). The specimen was blood. Here the CDR3 DNA reads TGTGCCAGCAGCCCAAGCAGAGGTTCCAAGGGAGCGCATCCTGGGGAGCAGTACTTC. This sequence encodes CASSPSRGSKGAHPGEQYF.